This T cell receptor beta chain was sequenced for a study of T cell changes during pregnancy in multiple sclerosis. This CDR3 spans 14 amino acids. Trimming took 5 bases from V and 2 from J, leaving 12 bases between them. Germline V gene sequence: CDR1 SGHVS, CDR2 FQNEAQ. TCRdb's table, derived via immunoSEQ multiplex PCR, lists solely in-frame clones and lacks some. The sample has about 39,000 clones; 70% to 90% are singletons. This clone turned up a few times. This chain joins TRBV7-8 and TRBJ2-5, with D maybe TRBD1 (5 bases). Sequencing used CD8+ T cells from peripheral blood mononuclear cells, obtained in the first trimester of pregnancy. The source is a female donor with multiple sclerosis, enrolled in a pregnancy study. The CDR3 DNA sequence: TGTGCCAGCAGCCCCCGGACAAATCAAGAGACCCAGTACTTC. As protein: CASSPRTNQETQYF.